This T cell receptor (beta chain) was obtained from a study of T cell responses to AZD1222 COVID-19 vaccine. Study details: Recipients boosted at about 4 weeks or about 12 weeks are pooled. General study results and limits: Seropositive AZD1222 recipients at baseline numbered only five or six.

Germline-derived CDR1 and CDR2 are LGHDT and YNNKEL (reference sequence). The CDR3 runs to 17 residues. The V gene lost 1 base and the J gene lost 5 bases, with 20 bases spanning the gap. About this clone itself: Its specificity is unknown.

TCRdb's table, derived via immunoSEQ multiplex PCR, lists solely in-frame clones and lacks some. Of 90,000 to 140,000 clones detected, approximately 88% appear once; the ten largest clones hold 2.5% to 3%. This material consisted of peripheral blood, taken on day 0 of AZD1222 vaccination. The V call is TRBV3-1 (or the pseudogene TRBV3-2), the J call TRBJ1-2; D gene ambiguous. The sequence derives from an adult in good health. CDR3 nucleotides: TGTGCCAGCAGCCAAGTGGGAGAGGTCCCAAGACGATATGGCTACACCTTC. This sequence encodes CASSQVGEVPRRYGYTF.